This T cell receptor beta chain is drawn from a study of T cells in Graves' hyperthyroidism and ophthalmopathy. The CDR3 contains 15 residues. Germline V CDR1 and CDR2: MGHDK, SYGVNS. Trimming pared 7 bases from V and 4 bases from J, leaving 19 bases between. This clonotype was counted many times. Template material for amplifying TCR beta CDR3 regions consisted of RNA transcripts. With the HTBI primer set, the TCR CDR3 went through a first round of RT-PCR. TCRdb re-called the multiplex PCR reads with MiXCR, one entry per CDR3 protein. The sample has 400,000 to 500,000 distinct CDR3 sequences; roughly 14% are singletons.

The TCR comes from a woman between 18 and 29 years old with Graves' hyperthyroidism. The chain has TRBV25-1 and TRBJ1-1, with D perhaps TRBD1 (6 bases). The sample consisted of blood. In DNA, the CDR3 is TGTGCCAGCAATTCCCCGACAGGTGGGGGCACTGAAGCTTTCTTT. Its protein product is CASNSPTGGGTEAFF. Drawing the rest from reference TRBV25-1 and TRBJ1-1, the complete variable domain is EADIYQTPRYLVIGTGKKITLECSQTMGHDKMYWYQQDPGMELHLIHYSYGVNSTEKGDLSSESTVSRIRTEHFPLTLESARPSHTSQYLCASNSPTGGGTEAFFGQGTRLTVV.